This T cell receptor beta chain was obtained from a study of early T cells in non-severe SARS-CoV-2 infection. This CDR3 is 16 amino acids long. Germline V gene data show CDR1 as MDHEN and CDR2 as SYDVKM. The junction had 15 bases not matched to a gene; V was cut back by 7 bases and J by 4 bases. One entry per CDR3 protein, called by TCRdb with MiXCR from the 5' RACE reads. The repertoire holds around 110,000 distinct CDR3 sequences, with around 10% as singletons. Sample: whole blood. This chain connects TRBV28 to TRBJ1-2, with 7 bases fitting TRBD1. This receptor was taken from an adult who was a healthcare worker with PCR-confirmed SARS-CoV-2 infection or an uninfected control (not recorded which). The CDR3 here is CASTQRGTEIIYGYTF. In nucleotides, the CDR3 is TGTGCCAGCACTCAAAGGGGGACAGAGATCATCTATGGCTACACCTTC.